One and the same sample provided the 23 T cell receptor beta chains below, sequenced in a study of blood T cell repertoires in COVID-19. TCRdb's table, derived via immunoSEQ multiplex PCR, lists solely in-frame clones and lacks some. This table has approximately 230,000 clones, about 90% appearing once. Source material: peripheral blood. Receptors were obtained from a man younger than 35 with active or convalescent COVID-19.

This sequence joins TRBV10-3 and TRBJ1-1; D remains ambiguous. The CDR3 runs 15 residues. Germline assignment: CDR1 ENHRY and CDR2 SYGVKD. Trimming removed 0 bases at V and 4 bases at J, with 12 bases between. The chain's CDR3 is CAISESRLAGTEAFF. The CDR3 DNA is TGTGCCATCAGTGAGTCGCGTCTAGCAGGCACTGAAGCTTTCTTT.

The chain has TRBV7-3 and TRBJ2-3, with D possibly being TRBD1 (6 bases). Trimming removed 5 bases from V and 1 base from J, with 13 bases in between. This CDR3 comprises 15 residues. CDR1 is SGHTA and CDR2 is FQGTGA in the germline V gene. The CDR3 is CASSGNRAGTDTQYF. CDR3 bases: TGTGCCAGCAGCGGAAACAGGGCTGGCACAGATACGCAGTATTTT.

This chain uses TRBV10-3 with TRBJ1-3; no reliable D call. This CDR3 is built from 16 residues. Per the germline V gene, CDR1 is ENHRY and CDR2 is SYGVKD. Deletions cut 6 bases from V and 1 base from J, with 16 bases between. CDR3 amino acids: CAIRDLRALSGNTIYF. CDR3 nucleotides: TGTGCCATCAGGGATCTGCGGGCCCTTTCTGGAAACACCATATATTTT.

The J gene is TRBJ1-5, the V gene TRBV19, with D possibly TRBD1 on 5 matching bases. The CDR3 sequence is 13 residues long. V shed 5 bases and J shed 7 bases, with 12 bases lying between them. The V gene's germline CDR1 is LNHDA and CDR2 SQIVND (reference sequence). As DNA, the CDR3 is TGTGCCAGTAGTTTGCAGGGAGGCCAGCCCCAGCATTTT. Encoded protein: CASSLQGGQPQHF.

The gene calls are TRBV30 and TRBJ1-3; no definite D call. Germline CDR1 is GTSNPN and CDR2 is SVGIG (reference sequence). V was pared by 1 base and J by 8 bases, with 9 bases between. This CDR3 spans 12 amino acids. CDR3 amino acids: CAWSAGGDTIYF. The CDR3 region has the DNA TGTGCCTGGAGTGCCGGTGGTGACACCATATATTTT. Supplemented by reference TRBV30 and TRBJ1-3, the full variable domain reads SQTIHQWPATLVQPVGSPLSLECTVEGTSNPNLYWYRQAAGRGLQLLFYSVGIGQISSEVPQNLSASRPQDRQFILSSKKLLLSDSGFYLCAWSAGGDTIYFGEGSWLTVV.

The chain employs TRBV30 and TRBJ1-2; 9 bases are shared with TRBD1. Germline V gene sequence: CDR1 GTSNPN, CDR2 SVGIG (reference sequence). This CDR3 has 14 amino acids. The V segment lost 5 bases and the J segment 8 bases; nucleotides outside the gene matches: 12. CDR3 sequence: CAWHNRDRVSGYTF. The DNA of the CDR3 is TGTGCCTGGCATAACCGGGACAGGGTTTCCGGCTACACCTTC.

V and J are TRBV9 and TRBJ1-2; D unresolved. The ends were cut back, 4 bases at V and 4 bases at J, with 11 bases in the middle. The CDR3 runs 13 residues. Germline V lookup: CDR1 SGDLS, CDR2 YYNGEE. CDR3 DNA: TGTGCCAGCAGCCTCGCGCACTCCTATGGCTACACCTTC. Amino acid sequence: CASSLAHSYGYTF.

In DNA, the CDR3 is TGTGCCAGCAGCTTAGATGGAGGGAACTATGGCTACACCTTC. This encodes CASSLDGGNYGYTF. This rearrangement joins TRBV7-9 to TRBJ1-2; D remains unclear. Germline lookup yields CDR1 SEHNR and CDR2 FQNEAQ (reference sequence). CDR3 length: 14 residues. Deletions cut 1 base from V and 2 bases from J, with 8 bases between.

This chain uses TRBV3-1 (or the pseudogene TRBV3-2) with TRBJ1-2, with 12 bases lining up with TRBD1. Germline V gene lookup returns CDR1 LGHDT and CDR2 YNNKEL (reference sequence). The CDR3 is 14 amino acids. With 4 bases clipped from V and 8 bases from J, the junction kept 5 bases outside the gene matches. The CDR3 spells CASSPGQGALGYTF. The CDR3 bases are TGTGCCAGCAGCCCGGGACAGGGGGCCCTCGGCTACACCTTC.

The rearrangement uses TRBV20-1 and TRBJ2-1; D unclear. CDR1 DFQATT and CDR2 SNEGSKA come from the germline V gene (reference sequence). The CDR3 is 13 amino acids. The germline V and J ends were trimmed by 3 bases and 2 bases, with 8 bases remaining between them. Written as DNA, the CDR3 is TGCAGTGCTAGTGATCCCGCCTACAATGAGCAGTTCTTC. Amino acid sequence: CSASDPAYNEQFF.

The chain carries TRBV4-3 and TRBJ2-7, with 8 bases aligning to TRBD2. The V gene's germline CDR1 is LGHNA and CDR2 YSLEER. The CDR3 is 14 amino acids. V lost 1 base to trimming and J lost 5 bases; unmatched junction nucleotides: 4. The CDR3 reads CASSQVSGRNEQYF. In nucleotides, the CDR3 is TGCGCCAGCAGCCAAGTCAGCGGGAGAAACGAGCAGTACTTC.

V usage is TRBV5-5 and J usage is TRBJ2-7, with 7 bases lining up with TRBD1. V lost 0 bases, J lost 1 base, and 1 base stayed unmatched. The CDR3 spans 14 residues. Germline V gene lookup returns CDR1 SGHKS and CDR2 YYEKEE (reference sequence). CDR3 sequence (DNA): TGTGCCAGCAGCTTGGCAGGGGGTTCCTACGAGCAGTACTTC. Its protein product is CASSLAGGSYEQYF.

This chain uses TRBV5-1 with TRBJ1-1; TRBD1 matches at 8 bases. Germline-derived CDR1 and CDR2 are SGHRS and YFSETQ. The CDR3 is made up of 16 amino acids. J lost 0 bases, V lost 4 bases, and 8 bases had no gene match. CDR3 loop: CASSHRRQGMNTEAFF. The CDR3 nucleotides read TGCGCCAGCAGCCACCGTAGACAGGGGATGAACACTGAAGCTTTCTTT.

This chain connects TRBV28 to TRBJ1-4; TRBD1 might be the D (5 bases). Trimming stripped 5 bases from V and 5 bases from J, with 12 bases between. The CDR3 sequence is 14 residues long. Per the germline V gene, CDR1 is MDHEN and CDR2 is SYDVKM. CDR3 DNA sequence: TGTGCCAGCAGTCCCCGGGGGTACAATGAAAAACTGTTTTTT. It yields the protein CASSPRGYNEKLFF.

In this sample, this clone turned up once. The chain combines TRBV6-6 with TRBJ1-1; perhaps TRBD1 as D (6 bases). Trimming left V 5 bases short and J 4 bases short, with 14 bases between. The CDR3 has 14 residues. CDR1 MNHNY and CDR2 SVGAGI come from the germline V gene (reference sequence). Here the CDR3 DNA reads TGTGCCAGCAGTGGACAAACAGGGAGCACTGAAGCTTTCTTT. It encodes CASSGQTGSTEAFF.

This chain joins TRBV7-2 and TRBJ2-1; D is possibly TRBD1 (5 bases). The V and J ends lost 2 bases and 10 bases respectively, with 15 bases between them. The CDR3 is made up of 14 amino acids. Germline CDR1 is SGHTA and CDR2 is FQGNSA. The CDR3 region has the DNA TGTGCCAGCAGCTTAAGACAGCCGGCCTTCGAGCAGTTCTTC. Amino acid sequence: CASSLRQPAFEQFF.

The chain recombines TRBV7-2 with TRBJ1-1; D uncertain. CDR3 length: 14 amino acids. The V end lost 4 bases, the J end lost 0 bases, and 9 bases lay between the germline ends. Per germline, CDR1 SGHTA and CDR2 FQGNSA. Written as DNA, the CDR3 is TGTGCCAGCAGCTCCGGGTTTTTGAACACTGAAGCTTTCTTT. This translates into CASSSGFLNTEAFF.

The chain has TRBV7-2 and TRBJ2-2, with 7 nucleotides matching TRBD1. Trimming removed 4 bases from V and 1 base from J; junction bases left unmatched: 6. This CDR3 is built from 16 residues. Germline V gene data show CDR1 as SGHTA and CDR2 as FQGNSA. The CDR3 spells CASSSLGGLNTGELFF. DNA for the CDR3: TGTGCCAGCAGCTCCTTAGGGGGCTTGAACACCGGGGAGCTGTTTTTT.

The chain links TRBV19 to TRBJ1-2; D unclear. V lost 9 bases and J 3 bases, leaving 20 bases between the germline ends. This CDR3 region has 15 residues. Germline V gene data show CDR1 as LNHDA and CDR2 as SQIVND (reference sequence). CDR3 bases: TGTGCCAGCAGACTCTGGGAGGGAAGTTACTATGGCTACACCTTC. Its translation is CASRLWEGSYYGYTF.

The V gene is TRBV18, the J gene TRBJ1-6, with a tentative D call TRBD1 (6 bases). Germline V gene lookup returns CDR1 KGHSH and CDR2 LQKENI. The CDR3 is made up of 16 amino acids. Trimming removed 3 bases from V and 10 bases from J, with 19 bases in between. The CDR3 bases are TGTGCCAGCTCACCGAAAAAGGGGGGAGGGATGTCACCCCTCCACTTT. It encodes CASSPKKGGGMSPLHF. The full variable domain, with the rest looked up from reference TRBV18 and TRBJ1-6, is NAGVMQNPRHLVRRRGQEARLRCSPMKGHSHVYWYRQLPEEGLKFMVYLQKENIIDESGMPKERFSAEFPKEGPSILRIQQVVRGDSAAYFCASSPKKGGGMSPLHFGNGTRLTVT.

V usage is TRBV19 and J usage is TRBJ2-3, with D possibly TRBD2 on 5 matching bases. The germline CDR1 and CDR2 sequences are LNHDA and SQIVND (reference sequence). With 7 bases removed from V and 3 bases from J, the gap between germline ends came to 17 bases. The CDR3 spans 15 residues. DNA of the CDR3: TGTGCCAGTAACAGCGGCCTCGGGGAGACAGATACGCAGTATTTT. Amino acid sequence: CASNSGLGETDTQYF.

This chain joins TRBV9 and TRBJ2-2; tentative D call: TRBD2 (6 bases). This CDR3 is 15 amino acids long. The V end lost 0 bases, the J end lost 7 bases, and 13 bases lay between the germline ends. Looked up from germline, CDR1 is SGDLS and CDR2 is YYNGEE. CDR3: CASSVARESFGELFF. CDR3 in DNA: TGTGCCAGCAGCGTAGCTCGGGAGTCGTTCGGGGAGCTGTTTTTT. Based on the CDR3 plus reference TRBV9 and TRBJ2-2, the full variable domain is DSGVTQTPKHLITATGQRVTLRCSPRSGDLSVYWYQQSLDQGLQFLIQYYNGEERAKGNILERFSAQQFPDLHSELNLSSLELGDSALYFCASSVARESFGELFFGEGSRLTVL.

This clone was seen once. The chain combines TRBV9 with TRBJ2-5; 14 positions match TRBD2. The CDR3 runs to 16 residues. Looked up from germline, CDR1 is SGDLS and CDR2 is YYNGEE. After removal of 3 bases from V and 4 bases from J, the junction contained 5 bases not matched to a gene. The CDR3 here is CASSAGLAGVRETQYF. DNA of the CDR3: TGTGCCAGCAGCGCGGGACTAGCGGGAGTAAGAGAGACCCAGTACTTC.